One and the same sample provided the 27 T cell receptor beta chains below, sequenced in a study of T cell repertoires in cytomegalovirus infection. TCRdb independently ran MiXCR on the reads; one entry per CDR3 protein. The table shows 200,000 to 300,000 distinct CDR3 sequences, with 5% to 8.5% occurring only once. Input material: PBMCs. The receptors here all came from a human donor in good health (CMV status not recorded). Some clones in this sample may be carry-over from other donors' samples.

This clonotype was recorded many times. The chain has TRBV7-2 and TRBJ1-3; no firm D call. Germline-derived CDR1 and CDR2 are SGHTA and FQGNSA. V lost 1 base and J lost 2, with 12 bases in between. There are 16 residues in the CDR3. The CDR3 nucleotides read TGTGCCAGCAGCTTAGAGGTCTCAGCGGCTGGAAACACCATATATTTT. Amino acid sequence: CASSLEVSAAGNTIYF.

This clonotype came up many times. This chain links TRBV28 with TRBJ1-1, with D hard to call. The germline V gene has CDR1 MDHEN and CDR2 SYDVKM. The CDR3 is 12 residues long. V dropped 4 bases and J dropped 8 bases, with 11 bases sitting between them. The CDR3 loop is CASSSLKAEAFF. The CDR3 region has the DNA TGTGCCAGCAGTTCCCTGAAGGCGGAAGCTTTCTTT.

This clonotype was counted at least ten times. The V and J genes are TRBV10-3 and TRBJ2-3; perhaps TRBD1 as D (6 bases). The CDR3 loop spans 15 amino acids. Between the trimmed V and J ends, which lost 9 bases and 2 bases, there was a span of 18 bases. Germline CDR1 is ENHRY and CDR2 is SYGVKD. The CDR3 coding sequence is TGTGCCATATCACCGGGGACAACTCACACAGATACGCAGTATTTT. Protein product: CAISPGTTHTDTQYF.

This clonotype was recorded many times. The V and J genes are TRBV28 and TRBJ1-2, with TRBD1 matching over 10 bases. Germline values: CDR1 MDHEN, CDR2 SYDVKM. J gave up 0 bases and V 2 bases, and 3 bases lay outside the gene matches. CDR3 length: 16 residues. The CDR3 DNA sequence: TGTGCCAGCAGTTTACGACAGGGGGCGACTAACTATGGCTACACCTTC. It encodes CASSLRQGATNYGYTF.

This clonotype has a count of ten or more. The chain is built from TRBV7-2 and TRBJ1-1; 7 positions match TRBD1. This CDR3 region has 16 residues. The V segment lost 3 bases and the J segment 10 bases; nucleotides outside the gene matches: 17. The V gene's germline CDR1 is SGHTA and CDR2 FQGNSA. This CDR3 is CASSFTQGGGGYGAFF. The DNA of the CDR3 is TGTGCCAGCAGCTTTACTCAGGGGGGAGGAGGCTATGGAGCTTTCTTT.

In this sample, this clonotype turned up a few times. The J gene is TRBJ2-7, the V gene TRBV4-1; 15 bases agree with TRBD2. The trim removed 4 bases at V and 3 bases at J, leaving 7 bases unmatched. Germline V gene data show CDR1 as MGHRA and CDR2 as YSYEKL. The CDR3 consists of 17 residues. The CDR3 region has the DNA TGCGCCAGCAGCCCCTCCGGGACTAGCGGGGGGTACTACGAGCAGTACTTC. Amino acids: CASSPSGTSGGYYEQYF.

This clonotype was found a few times. The chain has TRBV6-2 or TRBV6-3 and TRBJ1-5; D unresolved. V gave up 9 bases and J gave up 6 bases, with 12 bases separating them. Per the germline V gene, CDR1 is MNHEY and CDR2 is SVGEGT. The CDR3 is 12 residues long. The CDR3 coding sequence is TGTGCCAGTACAGATTCCGGTCAGCCCCAGCATTTT. This encodes CASTDSGQPQHF.

The V and J genes are TRBV12-3 or TRBV12-4 and TRBJ1-1, with 7 positions matching TRBD1. Trimming took 6 bases from V and 2 from J; bases not matched to a gene: 12. This CDR3 has 16 residues. The CDR3 DNA reads as TGTGCCAGCAGCTCTACCTTTACAGGGGTTAACACTGAAGCTTTCTTT. It specifies CASSSTFTGVNTEAFF.

This clonotype has at least ten counts. V and J are TRBV6-5 and TRBJ2-5; the match to TRBD2 covers 8 bases. The V gene's germline CDR1 is MNHEY and CDR2 SVGAGI. V trimming: 6 bases; J trimming: 4 bases; junction bases outside the gene matches: 10. This CDR3 has 15 residues. The CDR3 sequence is CASRVAGGLGETQYF. For the CDR3, the DNA is TGTGCCAGCAGGGTGGCGGGAGGTTTGGGAGAGACCCAGTACTTC.

The chain joins TRBV6-2 or TRBV6-3 to TRBJ2-7; D is ambiguous. Per germline, CDR1 MNHEY and CDR2 SVGEGT. The CDR3 sequence is 11 residues long. V lost 6 bases to trimming and J lost 5 bases, with 8 bases between them. Here the CDR3 reads CASRTIHEQYF. CDR3 in DNA: TGTGCCAGCAGGACCATCCACGAGCAGTACTTC.

J is TRBJ1-2 and V is TRBV5-5; D is perhaps TRBD1 (6 bases). Trimming removed 4 bases from V and 4 bases from J, with 17 bases in between. CDR1 and CDR2 from the germline V gene are SGHKS and YYEKEE (reference sequence). The CDR3 consists of 15 residues. CDR3 amino acids: CASSLRTEYSYGYTF. As DNA, the CDR3 is TGTGCCAGCAGCCTAAGGACAGAATATTCCTATGGCTACACCTTC.

The sample holds many counts of this clonotype. The CDR3 DNA follows: TGTGCCAGCCTAGTGGGCCACAGGCAAGAGACCCAGTACTTC. Its protein product is CASLVGHRQETQYF. This sequence joins TRBV2 and TRBJ2-5; a weak D match, TRBD1 (5 bases). Trimming shortened V by 8 bases and J by 2 bases, and 15 bases separated the two germline ends. This CDR3 is built from 14 residues. The germline gives CDR1 SNHLY, CDR2 FYNNEI.

This clonotype was seen repeatedly, ten times or more. This may stem from a read error, because a much larger clone lies one nucleotide away. This chain uses TRBV5-5 with TRBJ1-1; 7 bases are a match to TRBD1. The CDR3 has 14 amino acids. V trimming: 2 bases; J trimming: 0 bases; junction bases outside the gene matches: 1. Germline lookup yields CDR1 SGHKS and CDR2 YYEKEE (reference sequence). The CDR3 protein is CASSFDRVNTEAFF. CDR3 DNA sequence: TGTGCCAGCAGCTTCGACAGGGTGAACACTGAAGCTTTCTTT.

The sample holds many counts of this clonotype. The chain recombines TRBV27 with TRBJ1-2; the match to TRBD1 covers 7 bases. The CDR3 is 14 amino acids. Germline V gives CDR1 MNHEY, CDR2 SMNVEV (reference sequence). V dropped 4 bases and J dropped 0; count of bases not matched to a gene: 2. The DNA of the CDR3 is TGTGCCAGCAGTTGGGGACAGTCTAACTATGGCTACACCTTC. Protein: CASSWGQSNYGYTF.

This clonotype was counted at least ten times. The chain recombines TRBV7-3 with TRBJ2-2, with D perhaps being TRBD1 or TRBD2 (5 bases each). The CDR3 covers 13 residues. Germline CDR1 SGHTA, CDR2 FQGTGA. V shed 6 bases and J shed 2 bases, with 7 bases lying between them. This CDR3 is CASSWDNTGELFF. Written as DNA, the CDR3 is TGTGCCAGCAGTTGGGACAACACCGGGGAGCTGTTTTTT.

This clonotype was counted many times. V is TRBV16 and J is TRBJ2-1; 8 bases map to TRBD1. The CDR3 spans 14 residues. Germline V gene sequence: CDR1 KGHSY, CDR2 FQNENV. V dropped 3 bases and J dropped 4; count of bases not matched to a gene: 2. CDR3 nucleotide sequence: TGTGCCAGCAGCCAGAGACAGGGGTACAATGAGCAGTTCTTC. Residues: CASSQRQGYNEQFF.

This clonotype was counted ten times or more. The chain links TRBV29-1 to TRBJ2-3; D not resolved. Germline V gene lookup returns CDR1 SQVTM and CDR2 ANQGSEA. The CDR3 has 10 residues. The V end was cut by 4 bases, the J end by 5 bases, with 4 bases between. CDR3 in amino acids: CSVAGDTQYF. The CDR3 nucleotides are TGCAGCGTTGCCGGAGATACGCAGTATTTT.

A remark on this clonotype: This clone may be a read error of a much larger clone one base away. V is TRBV14 and J is TRBJ1-2, with D perhaps TRBD1 (5 bases). V was pared by 1 base and J by 4 bases, with 16 bases between. Germline CDR1 and CDR2: SGHDN and FVKESK. This CDR3 has 16 amino acids. CDR3 sequence: CASSQAFPVRVYGYTF. As DNA, the CDR3 is TGTGCCAGCAGCCAAGCTTTCCCGGTCAGGGTCTATGGCTACACCTTC.

The V and J genes are TRBV20-1 and TRBJ2-5; no firm D call. The CDR3 has 13 amino acids. The germline V gene encodes CDR1 DFQATT and CDR2 SNEGSKA (reference sequence). CDR3: CSVWGQPQETQYF. For the CDR3, the DNA is TGCAGCGTATGGGGTCAGCCTCAAGAGACCCAGTACTTC.

There are many counts of this clonotype. The chain combines TRBV28 with TRBJ1-5, with 7 positions matching TRBD1. The CDR3 has 13 residues. V lost 4 bases and J lost 6; bases outside the gene matches: 3. Germline-derived CDR1 and CDR2 are MDHEN and SYDVKM. The CDR3 reads CASSSYRGQPQHF. The DNA of the CDR3 is TGTGCCAGCAGTTCTTACAGGGGTCAGCCCCAGCATTTT.

In this sample, this clonotype turned up a few times. The chain is built from TRBV19 and TRBJ2-2; 8 positions match TRBD1. Trimming took 5 bases from V and 4 from J; bases not matched to a gene: 12. CDR3 length equals 17 residues. In germline, CDR1 is LNHDA, CDR2 SQIVND (reference sequence). The CDR3 DNA reads as TGTGCCAGTAGTCCAAGACAGGGGTCAAGGGGCACCGGGGAGCTGTTTTTT. Protein sequence: CASSPRQGSRGTGELFF.

This clonotype was seen at least ten times. The chain uses TRBV28 and TRBJ2-1; 10 nucleotides line up with TRBD2. The V segment lost 5 bases and the J segment 0 bases; nucleotides outside the gene matches: 1. This CDR3 region has 15 residues. Germline assignment: CDR1 MDHEN and CDR2 SYDVKM. The CDR3 loop reads CASSPSGSSYNEQFF. CDR3 DNA: TGTGCCAGCAGTCCTAGCGGGAGCTCCTACAATGAGCAGTTCTTC.

The chain carries TRBV6-2 or TRBV6-3 and TRBJ2-7; tentatively, D is TRBD1 (5 bases). The CDR3 is made up of 13 amino acids. In germline, CDR1 is MNHEY, CDR2 SVGEGT. Deletions cut 7 bases from V and 4 bases from J, with 14 bases between. For the CDR3, the DNA is TGTGCCAGCACCCGCCTAGGGGCATACGAGCAGTACTTC. Translated: CASTRLGAYEQYF.

There are a few counts of this clonotype. This chain links TRBV29-1 with TRBJ2-1, with no clear D. This CDR3 is 12 amino acids long. Trimming left V 3 bases short and J 0 bases short, with 3 bases between. Germline-derived CDR1 and CDR2 are SQVTM and ANQGSEA. The CDR3 reads CSVDSSYNEQFF. The CDR3 DNA follows: TGCAGCGTTGACAGCTCCTACAATGAGCAGTTCTTC.

This clonotype was seen ten or more times. J is TRBJ2-6 and V is TRBV29-1; TRBD1 aligns across 8 bases. Germline CDR1 is SQVTM and CDR2 is ANQGSEA. With 7 bases clipped from V and 0 bases from J, the junction kept 8 bases outside the gene matches. The CDR3 spans 16 residues. The CDR3 is CSARTGRHSGANVLTF. The CDR3 DNA is TGCAGCGCCCGGACAGGGCGACACTCTGGGGCCAACGTCCTGACTTTC.

This clonotype was found many times. The gene calls are TRBV4-2 and TRBJ2-7; 9 bases line up with TRBD2. The CDR3 has 15 amino acids. CDR1 is LGHNA, CDR2 YNFKEQ, per germline. Unmatched junction bases numbered 9, after V lost 3 bases and J lost 6 bases. The CDR3 DNA is TGTGCCAGCAGCCATCTCGGGACTAGCTTTCTCGAGCAGTACTTC. The encoded protein is CASSHLGTSFLEQYF.

The rearrangement links TRBV5-5 to TRBJ1-2; D unresolved. Trimming shortened V by 1 base and J by 10 bases, and 14 bases separated the two germline ends. CDR3 length: 13 amino acids. CDR1 is SGHKS, CDR2 YYEKEE, per germline (reference sequence). The CDR3 region has the DNA TGTGCCAGCAGCTTGACCACGGGATCGGACTACACCTTC. Residues: CASSLTTGSDYTF. Based on the CDR3 plus reference TRBV5-5 and TRBJ1-2, the full variable domain is DAGVTQSPTHLIKTRGQQVTLRCSPISGHKSVSWYQQVLGQGPQFIFQYYEKEERGRGNFPDRFSARQFPNYSSELNVNALLLGDSALYLCASSLTTGSDYTFGSGTRLTVV.